The next 26 T cell receptor beta chains were all read from a single sample in a study of cytomegalovirus exposure and HLA in healthy donors. The PCR made use of 60 Vbeta and 13 Jbeta primers. Clones were sequenced by immunoSEQ multiplex PCR, and TCRdb holds only the in-frame ones, with some missing. Altogether some 93,000 clones are present, over 60% being singletons, with the ten largest covering more than 5%. Material: PBMCs. Receptor source: a boy between 10 and 17 years old in good health and CMV-seropositive.

Here the CDR3 reads CASSPPPDNILSAFF. The CDR3 region has the DNA TGTGCCAGCAGCCCCCCCCCGGACAACATTCTGAGCGCTTTCTTT. This chain links TRBV7-6 with TRBJ1-1, with D perhaps TRBD1 (5 bases). Germline CDR1 reads SGHVS; CDR2 reads FNYEAQ. The germline V and J ends were trimmed by 5 bases and 11 bases, with 24 bases remaining between them. The CDR3 consists of 15 residues.

This clone has a handful of counts. This chain links TRBV7-9 with TRBJ2-6; a weak D match, TRBD2 (6 bases). V was pared by 5 bases and J by 2 bases, with 16 bases between. The CDR3 has 17 amino acids. Germline lookup yields CDR1 SEHNR and CDR2 FQNEAQ (reference sequence). Here the CDR3 reads CASSPSLPGAGANVLTF. The CDR3 DNA follows: TGTGCCAGCAGCCCTAGCCTCCCGGGAGCTGGGGCCAACGTCCTGACTTTC.

This clone was seen a few times. This chain connects TRBV30 to TRBJ2-1, with 8 bases lining up with TRBD2. Germline CDR1 GTSNPN, CDR2 SVGIG (reference sequence). There are 13 residues in the CDR3. After removal of 2 bases from V and 6 bases from J, the junction contained 3 bases not matched to a gene. This chain's CDR3 is CAWSTSGGNEQFF. The CDR3 nucleotides read TGTGCCTGGAGTACCAGCGGGGGCAATGAGCAGTTCTTC.

The rearrangement links TRBV5-1 to TRBJ2-2, with no clear D. The CDR3 sequence is 13 residues long. V lost 4 bases to trimming and J lost 6 bases, with 10 bases between them. Germline V lookup: CDR1 SGHRS, CDR2 YFSETQ. The CDR3 region has the DNA TGCGCCAGCAGCGTTAGCCGCCCCGGGGAGCTGTTTTTT. This sequence encodes CASSVSRPGELFF.

A word on this clone: Compared with germline, one end of the junction differs, possibly owing to a read error. This rearrangement joins TRBV15 to TRBJ1-2; 7 nucleotides match TRBD1. Germline values: CDR1 LNHNV, CDR2 YYDKDF (reference sequence). The CDR3 has 16 amino acids. The CDR3 nucleotides are TGTGCCACCAACAGAGGTGACCTGACAGGGTCGCATGGCTACACCTTC. As protein: CATNRGDLTGSHGYTF.

CDR3 DNA: TGTGCCAGCAGTTACAATACAGGGGGCTGGACAGATACGCAGTATTTT. It is translated as CASSYNTGGWTDTQYF. The chain recombines TRBV6-6 with TRBJ2-3; 9 nucleotides line up with TRBD1. The CDR3 extends over 16 amino acids. Per germline, CDR1 MNHNY and CDR2 SVGAGI (reference sequence). V shed 2 bases and J 3 bases; nucleotides not matched to a gene: 6.

In its sample, this clone was seen a few times. The V gene is TRBV5-1, the J gene TRBJ1-3; D perhaps matches TRBD1 (5 bases). Looked up from germline, CDR1 is SGHRS and CDR2 is YFSETQ. V lost 0 bases, J lost 3 bases, and 13 bases lay in between. The CDR3 is 16 residues long. The CDR3 region has the DNA TGCGCCAGCAGCTTGGCTGGCCCCGGACATGGAAACACCATATATTTT. This translates into CASSLAGPGHGNTIYF. The full variable domain, in which reference TRBV5-1 and TRBJ1-3 provide the parts outside the CDR3, is KAGVTQTPRYLIKTRGQQVTLSCSPISGHRSVSWYQQTPGQGLQFLFEYFSETQRNKGNFPGRFSGRQFSNSRSEMNVSTLELGDSALYLCASSLAGPGHGNTIYFGEGSWLTVV.

The chain recombines TRBV5-4 with TRBJ2-2, with 7 bases fitting TRBD1. The CDR3 totals 16 residues. Germline-derived CDR1 and CDR2 are SGHNT and YYREEE (reference sequence). Trimming at V came to 4 bases and at J to 3 bases, leaving 9 bases not matched to a gene. CDR3 sequence reads: CASSRPRQGDTGELFF. Written as DNA, the CDR3 is TGTGCCAGCAGCCGGCCCAGACAGGGTGACACCGGGGAGCTGTTTTTT.

The chain couples TRBV18 to TRBJ1-3, with unresolved D. Between the trimmed V and J ends, which lost 0 bases and 4 bases, there was a span of 10 bases. The CDR3 length is 15 residues. Looked up from germline, CDR1 is KGHSH and CDR2 is LQKENI. The CDR3 is CASSPPSLEGNTIYF. In DNA, the CDR3 is TGTGCCAGCTCACCACCGAGTTTAGAGGGAAACACCATATATTTT.

The chain combines TRBV11-3 with TRBJ1-2; D not certain. The CDR3 runs to 11 residues. V lost 3 bases to trimming and J lost 5 bases, with 4 bases between them. CDR1 and CDR2 from the germline V gene are SGHNT and YENEEA. CDR3 region: CASSFQYGYTF. CDR3 in DNA: TGTGCCAGCAGCTTCCAGTATGGCTACACCTTC. Together with reference TRBV11-3 and TRBJ1-2, the CDR3 gives the full variable domain: EAGVVQSPRYKIIEKKQPVAFWCNPISGHNTLYWYLQNLGQGPELLIRYENEEAVDDSQLPKDRFSAERLKGVDSTLKIQPAELGDSAVYLCASSFQYGYTFGSGTRLTVV.

The chain couples TRBV4-1 to TRBJ2-7, with 9 positions matching TRBD1. The V segment lost 4 bases and the J segment 7 bases; nucleotides outside the gene matches: 8. The length of the CDR3 is 14 residues. The V gene's germline CDR1 is MGHRA and CDR2 YSYEKL. CDR3 in amino acids: CASSPDRGGWEQYF. The CDR3 DNA sequence: TGCGCCAGCAGCCCGGACAGGGGAGGTTGGGAGCAGTACTTC.

V gene TRBV5-6 combines with J gene TRBJ1-2, with 7 bases aligning to TRBD1. CDR3 size: 15 residues. The V gene's germline CDR1 is SGHDT and CDR2 YYEEEE. V dropped 4 bases and J dropped 2; count of bases not matched to a gene: 8. CDR3 sequence: CASSSALTGNYGYTF. CDR3 DNA sequence: TGTGCCAGCAGCAGCGCCCTGACAGGGAACTATGGCTACACCTTC.

This clone was detected a few times. The rearrangement uses TRBV12-2 and TRBJ2-2; the DNA was not used to check the table's D call, TRBD2. TRBV12-2 is a recognized pseudogene. This CDR3 comprises 19 residues. The CDR3 loop is CASRRNPGTSGRSTGELFF. In DNA form, the CDR3 reads TGTGCAAGTCGTCGGAATCCGGGGACTAGCGGGAGAAGCACCGGGGAGCTGTTTTTT.

The chain combines TRBV27 with TRBJ1-1, with a weak D call TRBD1 (5 bases). CDR1 MNHEY and CDR2 SMNVEV come from the germline V gene (reference sequence). The CDR3 runs 13 residues. Trimming removed 5 bases from V and 5 bases from J, with 12 bases in between. The CDR3 sequence is CASSLGARTEAFF. Written as DNA, the CDR3 is TGTGCCAGCAGTCTTGGGGCGAGGACTGAAGCTTTCTTT.

Notes on this clone: Other DNA sequences from this sample encode an identical CDR3 as well. V gene TRBV4-1 combines with J gene TRBJ1-2, with a tentative D call TRBD1 (6 bases). Trimming removed 0 bases from V and 4 bases from J, with 9 bases in between. CDR3 size: 14 residues. CDR1 is MGHRA, CDR2 YSYEKL, per germline. The CDR3 DNA is TGCGCCAGCAGCCAAGATCCAGGGGTCTATGGCTACACCTTC. It translates to CASSQDPGVYGYTF.

The chain uses TRBV7-6 and TRBJ1-2, with D possibly being TRBD1 (5 bases). V was pared by 0 bases and J by 8 bases, with 10 bases between. CDR3 length: 13 residues. Germline CDR1 reads SGHVS; CDR2 reads FNYEAQ. CDR3 bases: TGTGCCAGCAGCTTAGCGGCAGGGTGCGGCTACACCTTC. It translates to CASSLAAGCGYTF.

This rearrangement joins TRBV7-6 to TRBJ2-7; TRBD2 agrees at 14 bases. Unmatched junction bases numbered 15, after V lost 0 bases and J lost 5 bases. In germline, CDR1 is SGHVS, CDR2 FNYEAQ. The CDR3 loop spans 20 amino acids. The CDR3 protein is CASSLALGTSGSVGTNEQYF. CDR3 DNA: TGTGCCAGCAGCTTAGCCCTCGGGACTAGCGGGAGTGTGGGTACTAACGAGCAGTACTTC. The full variable domain, its missing parts supplied by reference TRBV7-6 and TRBJ2-7, is GAGVSQSPRYKVTKRGQDVALRCDPISGHVSLYWYRQALGQGPEFLTYFNYEAQQDKSGLPNDRFSAERPEGSISTLTIQRTEQRDSAMYRCASSLALGTSGSVGTNEQYFGPGTRLTVT.

The gene calls are TRBV5-6 and TRBJ2-5, with a weak D call TRBD1 (6 bases). Trimming left V 2 bases short and J 5 bases short, with 16 bases between. CDR1 and CDR2 from the germline V gene are SGHDT and YYEEEE. There are 15 residues in the CDR3. CDR3 nucleotides: TGTGCCAGCAGCTTCCCAGGGGCCTTGTGGGAGACCCAGTACTTC. Its translation: CASSFPGALWETQYF.

The rearrangement uses TRBV4-1 and TRBJ1-3, with TRBD1 matching over 7 bases. The ends lost 3 bases at V and 0 bases at J; junction bases unmatched: 2. Germline values: CDR1 MGHRA, CDR2 YSYEKL. This CDR3 comprises 15 residues. The CDR3 DNA sequence: TGCGCCAGCAGCCAGAACAGGGGCTCTGGAAACACCATATATTTT. Protein sequence: CASSQNRGSGNTIYF.

This clone was recorded a few times. The rearrangement uses TRBV4-2 and TRBJ2-2, with D possibly matching TRBD1 (6 bases). V lost 1 base and J 0 bases, leaving 9 bases between the germline ends. Germline CDR1 reads LGHNA; CDR2 reads YNFKEQ. CDR3 length: 16 residues. The CDR3 region has the DNA TGTGCCAGCAGCCAAGTTACAGGGTCGAACACCGGGGAGCTGTTTTTT. It is translated as CASSQVTGSNTGELFF.

The rearrangement uses TRBV27 and TRBJ2-7; TRBD2 matches 11 bases. Germline lookup yields CDR1 MNHEY and CDR2 SMNVEV (reference sequence). The CDR3 loop spans 16 amino acids. Trimming took 0 bases from V and 3 from J; bases not matched to a gene: 4. The CDR3 loop reads CASSLSGTSGNYEQYF. CDR3 DNA sequence: TGTGCCAGCAGTTTATCGGGGACTAGCGGTAACTACGAGCAGTACTTC.

V and J are TRBV15 and TRBJ1-1; 8 nucleotides align to TRBD1. The germline CDR1 and CDR2 sequences are LNHNV and YYDKDF (reference sequence). Trimming at V came to 3 bases and at J to 7 bases, leaving 22 bases not matched to a gene. This CDR3 contains 19 residues. The CDR3 here is CATSRRQGSLSNAPGEAFF. For the CDR3, the DNA is TGTGCCACCAGCAGGCGACAGGGGTCCCTCTCTAATGCGCCTGGTGAAGCTTTCTTT. The entire variable domain, with the rest obtained from reference TRBV15 and TRBJ1-1, is as follows: DAMVIQNPRYQVTQFGKPVTLSCSQTLNHNVMYWYQQKSSQAPKLLFHYYDKDFNNEADTPDNFQSRRPNTSFCFLDIRSPGLGDTAMYLCATSRRQGSLSNAPGEAFFGQGTRLTVV.

The chain carries TRBV28 and TRBJ2-4, with 10 bases that match TRBD2. The V gene end was trimmed by 4 bases and the J gene end by 9 bases; junction bases not matched to a gene: 9. This CDR3 has 15 residues. CDR1 is MDHEN, CDR2 SYDVKM, per germline. As DNA, the CDR3 is TGTGCCAGCAGTTCTTGGGCTAGCGGGAGCGGCATTCAGTACTTC. It encodes CASSSWASGSGIQYF.

V is TRBV30 and J is TRBJ1-6; a weak D match, TRBD1 (6 bases). The V gene lost 4 bases and the J gene lost 4 bases, with 11 bases spanning the gap. Looked up from germline, CDR1 is GTSNPN and CDR2 is SVGIG (reference sequence). This CDR3 is built from 14 residues. The CDR3 nucleotides are TGTGCCTGGATAAGGACAGATTATAATTCACCCCTCCACTTT. As protein: CAWIRTDYNSPLHF.

This chain connects TRBV5-6 to TRBJ1-2; perhaps TRBD1 as D (5 bases). Trimming took off 4 bases at V and 0 bases at J, with 10 bases between the two ends. Germline CDR1 reads SGHDT; CDR2 reads YYEEEE. The CDR3 has 14 amino acids. CDR3 amino acids: CASSLQGANYGYTF. The CDR3 region has the DNA TGTGCCAGCAGCCTTCAGGGTGCTAACTATGGCTACACCTTC.

This clone appeared a single time. The genes are TRBV19 and TRBJ1-1; a weak D match, TRBD1 (6 bases). The CDR3 runs to 18 residues. CDR1 is LNHDA, CDR2 SQIVND, per germline (reference sequence). Trimming stripped 7 bases from V and 5 bases from J, with 29 bases between. This CDR3 reads CASIPRIGQTNRATEAFF. The CDR3 bases are TGTGCCAGTATCCCTCGGATAGGACAGACGAATCGCGCGACTGAAGCTTTCTTT.